These 17 T cell receptor beta chains were sequenced from one sample in a study of naive CD8 T cells in extremely preterm neonates. Here immunoSEQ multiplex PCR was the method, and the copy in TCRdb shows in-frame clones only, minus some. Here the sample spans about 5,900 clones, about 98% being singletons. Specimen: naive CD8+ T cells from blood. Receptor source: a human donor in good health.

The chain employs TRBV5-1 and TRBJ2-1, with D possibly matching TRBD2 (7 bases). The CDR3 consists of 16 residues. Germline lookup yields CDR1 SGHRS and CDR2 YFSETQ. Trimming took 0 bases from V and 10 from J, leaving 20 bases between them. As DNA, the CDR3 is TGCGCCAGCAGCTTGGGGGGGCGGGAGCCCCTGTGGGAGCAGTTCTTC. Translating gives CASSLGGREPLWEQFF.

This chain links TRBV9 with TRBJ1-1, with D hard to call. This CDR3 is built from 14 residues. V dropped 0 bases and J dropped 4 bases, with 10 bases sitting between them. Germline values: CDR1 SGDLS, CDR2 YYNGEE. CDR3 sequence (DNA): TGTGCCAGCAGCGTAGGGCAGCGGGGCACTGAAGCTTTCTTT. Encoded protein: CASSVGQRGTEAFF. The full variable domain, rest sourced from reference TRBV9 and TRBJ1-1, is DSGVTQTPKHLITATGQRVTLRCSPRSGDLSVYWYQQSLDQGLQFLIQYYNGEERAKGNILERFSAQQFPDLHSELNLSSLELGDSALYFCASSVGQRGTEAFFGQGTRLTVV.

The CDR3 sequence: CASSTGSYEQYF. As DNA, the CDR3 is TGTGCCAGCAGCACAGGATCCTACGAGCAGTACTTC. The genes are TRBV5-6 and TRBJ2-7, with D perhaps TRBD1 (5 bases). CDR1 and CDR2 from the germline V gene are SGHDT and YYEEEE. The CDR3 runs 12 residues. V was clipped by 4 bases and J by 1 base, with 6 bases between them.

This sequence joins TRBV29-1 and TRBJ2-1, with 9 bases aligning to TRBD2. CDR1 is SQVTM, CDR2 ANQGSEA, per germline. Trimming cost V 6 bases and J 7 bases; bases outside gene matches: 19. The CDR3 length is 17 residues. CDR3 nucleotide sequence: TGCAGCGTAAAGATTCGGGCGGGGGGGGGTTTGGTAAATGAGCAGTTCTTC. Protein sequence: CSVKIRAGGGLVNEQFF.

The V and J genes are TRBV5-6 and TRBJ2-1; 12 bases are shared with TRBD2. The V gene end was trimmed by 0 bases and the J gene end by 8 bases; junction bases not matched to a gene: 6. The germline CDR1 and CDR2 sequences are SGHDT and YYEEEE. The CDR3 covers 16 residues. CDR3 sequence: CASSLALAGGHDEQFF. CDR3 DNA: TGTGCCAGCAGCTTGGCTCTAGCGGGAGGGCACGATGAGCAGTTCTTC.

The rearrangement links TRBV27 to TRBJ1-4; TRBD1 matches at 7 bases. Germline V CDR1 and CDR2: MNHEY, SMNVEV (reference sequence). The V gene end was trimmed by 2 bases and the J gene end by 13 bases; junction bases not matched to a gene: 19. The CDR3 sequence is 17 residues long. CDR3 loop: CASSLVAGQLKPHGLFF. The CDR3 coding sequence is TGTGCCAGCAGTTTAGTGGCGGGACAGCTCAAGCCCCACGGACTGTTTTTT.

Regarding this clone: A read error may account for a junction end that differs from germline. Other DNA sequences from this sample encode an identical CDR3 as well. V is TRBV5-6 and J is TRBJ1-5; the D gene is possibly TRBD1 (6 bases). Germline V CDR1 and CDR2: SGHDT, YYEEEE. The CDR3 loop spans 13 amino acids. CDR3 region: CASSLGAHQPQHF. The CDR3 DNA follows: TGCGCCAGCAGCTTGGGGGCCCATCAGCCCCAGCATTTT.

This chain links TRBV19 with TRBJ2-1; TRBD2 matches at 11 bases. This CDR3 spans 14 amino acids. Trimming at V came to 5 bases and at J to 8 bases, leaving 5 bases not matched to a gene. Germline V gene lookup returns CDR1 LNHDA and CDR2 SQIVND (reference sequence). This CDR3 reads CASSELAGDHEQFF. In nucleotides, the CDR3 is TGTGCCAGTAGTGAACTAGCGGGAGACCATGAGCAGTTCTTC.

V is TRBV9 and J is TRBJ2-1; 13 nucleotides agree with TRBD2. V dropped 3 bases and J dropped 0; count of bases not matched to a gene: 3. This CDR3 has 17 amino acids. CDR1 is SGDLS, CDR2 YYNGEE, per germline. The CDR3: CASSDWTSGSSYNEQFF. CDR3 nucleotide sequence: TGTGCCAGCAGCGACTGGACTAGCGGGAGCTCCTACAATGAGCAGTTCTTC.

The chain couples TRBV2 to TRBJ2-7; D is perhaps TRBD1 (6 bases). V lost 8 bases and J lost 5, with 28 bases in between. The length of the CDR3 is 17 residues. Per germline, CDR1 SNHLY and CDR2 FYNNEI. The CDR3 DNA reads as TGTGCCAGCCAAGGCGTCAGGGGAGTAAGCCCTTCCCACGAGCAGTACTTC. Its translation: CASQGVRGVSPSHEQYF.

The chain joins TRBV7-6 to TRBJ2-2; unclear D gene. Trimming took off 1 base at V and 1 base at J, with 10 bases between the two ends. The CDR3 is 16 amino acids. CDR1 is SGHVS, CDR2 FNYEAQ, per germline. CDR3 bases: TGTGCCAGCAGCTTAGGCGGTGGCGGGAACACCGGGGAGCTGTTTTTT. Encoded protein: CASSLGGGGNTGELFF.

This sequence joins TRBV19 and TRBJ2-1; 7 bases align to TRBD2. This CDR3 is built from 15 residues. V trimming: 6 bases; J trimming: 8 bases; junction bases outside the gene matches: 13. Germline V CDR1 and CDR2: LNHDA, SQIVND (reference sequence). This CDR3 reads CASSTPWEGYDEQFF. CDR3 sequence (DNA): TGTGCCAGTAGCACCCCCTGGGAGGGTTACGATGAGCAGTTCTTC.

This clone was seen only once. The chain is built from TRBV5-6 and TRBJ1-2; unclear D gene. Trimming shortened V by 3 bases and J by 8 bases, and 14 bases separated the two germline ends. The CDR3 loop spans 13 amino acids. CDR1 is SGHDT and CDR2 is YYEEEE in the germline V gene. The CDR3 region has the DNA TGTGCCAGCAGCTATTTTTCGAACGAGGGCTACACCTTC. Translation gives CASSYFSNEGYTF.

The V gene is TRBV4-1, the J gene TRBJ2-1; 9 nucleotides match TRBD2. Germline V gene sequence: CDR1 MGHRA, CDR2 YSYEKL. The CDR3 is 15 residues long. With V trimmed by 4 bases and J by 6 bases, 7 bases remained unmatched. In DNA, the CDR3 is TGCGCCAGCAGCCTTCTAGCGGGGCCCGGCAATGAGCAGTTCTTC. It is translated as CASSLLAGPGNEQFF.

The J gene is TRBJ1-2, the V gene TRBV29-1; 9 bases are shared with TRBD1. In germline, CDR1 is SQVTM, CDR2 ANQGSEA. The CDR3 runs 15 residues. Losses at the gene ends were 0 bases for V and 5 bases for J; bases not matched to a gene: 7. The CDR3 is CSVEEVGTGTYGYTF. As DNA, the CDR3 is TGCAGCGTTGAAGAGGTGGGGACAGGGACTTATGGCTACACCTTC.

This chain uses TRBV5-6 with TRBJ2-7, with TRBD1 matching over 8 bases. The CDR3 totals 13 residues. Trimming removed 7 bases from V and 2 bases from J; junction bases left unmatched: 5. The germline CDR1 and CDR2 sequences are SGHDT and YYEEEE. CDR3 region: CASAVDRAYEQYF. The DNA of the CDR3 is TGTGCCAGCGCCGTGGACAGGGCCTACGAGCAGTACTTC.

The chain has TRBV5-4 and TRBJ2-7; 10 nucleotides line up with TRBD1. Germline loops: CDR1 SGHNT, CDR2 YYREEE (reference sequence). This CDR3 spans 14 amino acids. V shed 4 bases and J 5 bases; nucleotides not matched to a gene: 6. CDR3 protein: CASSPGTGVDEQYF. The CDR3 bases are TGTGCCAGCAGCCCCGGGACAGGGGTCGACGAGCAGTACTTC.